Presented here are 9 T cell receptor beta chains from one specimen sequenced in a study of T cell changes during pregnancy in multiple sclerosis. Data came from immunoSEQ multiplex PCR; TCRdb stores just in-frame clones and leaves some out. The sample shows fewer than 25,000 clones, around nine tenths of them seen only once. This material consisted of CD4+ T cells from peripheral blood mononuclear cells, taken in the second trimester of pregnancy. Receptors originate from a female donor in good health, enrolled as a control in a pregnancy study.

The chain joins TRBV7-2 to TRBJ2-7; TRBD1 matches 7 bases. V was clipped by 0 bases and J by 2 bases; unmatched bases: 1. This CDR3 is built from 14 residues. Germline V lookup: CDR1 SGHTA, CDR2 FQGNSA. The CDR3 is CASSLAGTAYEQYF. The CDR3 coding sequence is TGTGCCAGCAGCTTAGCGGGGACAGCCTACGAGCAGTACTTC.

The chain recombines TRBV19 with TRBJ2-3, with a weak D call TRBD2 (5 bases). The CDR3 length is 14 residues. CDR1 and CDR2 from the germline V gene are LNHDA and SQIVND (reference sequence). V dropped 6 bases and J dropped 2 bases, with 12 bases sitting between them. Written as DNA, the CDR3 is TGTGCCAGTAGCCGGGATTCTTCCACAGATACGCAGTATTTT. Protein: CASSRDSSTDTQYF.

The rearrangement links TRBV5-1 to TRBJ1-1, with 7 bases aligning to TRBD1. This CDR3 region has 15 residues. J was trimmed by 5 bases and V by 3 bases; bases with no gene match: 10. Germline loops: CDR1 SGHRS, CDR2 YFSETQ. The CDR3 DNA reads as TGCGCCAGCAGCTCGCAAGACAGGGCGTCAACTGAAGCTTTCTTT. This gives the protein CASSSQDRASTEAFF.

This chain links TRBV13 with TRBJ1-1; TRBD1 might be the D (5 bases). The germline V gene has CDR1 PRHDT and CDR2 FYEKMQ (reference sequence). The CDR3 loop spans 13 amino acids. V shed 0 bases and J shed 10 bases, with 12 bases lying between them. CDR3 nucleotide sequence: TGTGCCAGCAGCTTAGGTGGGGCAGACGGAGCTTTCTTT. This sequence encodes CASSLGGADGAFF.

The V gene is TRBV11-2, the J gene TRBJ1-4; 8 positions agree with TRBD1. This CDR3 has 16 residues. Unmatched junction bases numbered 8, after V lost 6 bases and J lost 2 bases. Germline CDR1 reads SGHAT; CDR2 reads FQNNGV. CDR3 amino acids: CASRPGQGATNEKLFF. The DNA of the CDR3 is TGTGCCAGCAGGCCGGGGCAGGGGGCCACTAATGAAAAACTGTTTTTT. Drawing the rest from reference TRBV11-2 and TRBJ1-4, the complete variable domain is EAGVAQSPRYKIIEKRQSVAFWCNPISGHATLYWYQQILGQGPKLLIQFQNNGVVDDSQLPKDRFSAERLKGVDSTLKIQPAKLEDSAVYLCASRPGQGATNEKLFFGSGTQLSVL.

This chain joins TRBV18 and TRBJ2-2; D gene uncertain. Germline-derived CDR1 and CDR2 are KGHSH and LQKENI. The germline V and J ends were trimmed by 2 bases and 0 bases, with 10 bases remaining between them. This CDR3 has 16 amino acids. CDR3 residues: CASSPGPAANTGELFF. DNA of the CDR3: TGTGCCAGCTCACCAGGGCCAGCTGCGAACACCGGGGAGCTGTTTTTT.

The chain couples TRBV12-5 to TRBJ1-2; D is undetermined. The length of the CDR3 is 16 residues. Germline CDR1 and CDR2: LGHNT and FRNRAP. Trimming shortened V by 2 bases and J by 5 bases, and 18 bases separated the two germline ends. The CDR3 DNA reads TGTGCTAGTGGTTTGAAACTACCCGGGGTAAATTATGGCTACACCTTC. It codes for CASGLKLPGVNYGYTF.

The chain recombines TRBV5-1 with TRBJ2-4, with 9 nucleotides matching TRBD1. Germline assignment: CDR1 SGHRS and CDR2 YFSETQ. This CDR3 spans 16 amino acids. V trimming: 4 bases; J trimming: 1 base; junction bases outside the gene matches: 6. This CDR3 is CASSTTGGTAKNIQYF. The CDR3 nucleotides read TGCGCCAGCAGCACCACAGGGGGCACGGCCAAAAACATTCAGTACTTC. Together with reference TRBV5-1 and TRBJ2-4, the CDR3 gives the full variable domain: KAGVTQTPRYLIKTRGQQVTLSCSPISGHRSVSWYQQTPGQGLQFLFEYFSETQRNKGNFPGRFSGRQFSNSRSEMNVSTLELGDSALYLCASSTTGGTAKNIQYFGAGTRLSVL.

This clone was picked up one time. J is TRBJ1-2 and V is TRBV5-1; D might be TRBD1 (6 bases). The germline gives CDR1 SGHRS, CDR2 YFSETQ. V lost 0 bases to trimming and J lost 3 bases, with 6 bases between them. CDR3 length: 13 amino acids. The CDR3 protein is CASSLEGDYGYTF. CDR3 in DNA: TGCGCCAGCAGCTTGGAGGGGGACTATGGCTACACCTTC.